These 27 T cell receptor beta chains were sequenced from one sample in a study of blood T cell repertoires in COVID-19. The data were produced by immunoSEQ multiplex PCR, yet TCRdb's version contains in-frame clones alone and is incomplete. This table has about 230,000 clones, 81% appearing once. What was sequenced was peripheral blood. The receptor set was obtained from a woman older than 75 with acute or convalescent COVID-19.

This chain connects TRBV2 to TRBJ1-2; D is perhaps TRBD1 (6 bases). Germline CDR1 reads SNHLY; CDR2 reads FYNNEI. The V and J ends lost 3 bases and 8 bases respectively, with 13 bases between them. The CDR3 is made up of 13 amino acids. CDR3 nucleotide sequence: TGTGCCAGCAGTGATACGGGGGGCGGAGGCTACACCTTC. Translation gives CASSDTGGGGYTF. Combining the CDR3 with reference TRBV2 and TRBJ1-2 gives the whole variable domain EPEVTQTPSHQVTQMGQEVILRCVPISNHLYFYWYRQILGQKVEFLVSFYNNEISEKSEIFDDQFSVERPDGSNFTLKIRSTKLEDSAMYFCASSDTGGGGYTFGSGTRLTVV.

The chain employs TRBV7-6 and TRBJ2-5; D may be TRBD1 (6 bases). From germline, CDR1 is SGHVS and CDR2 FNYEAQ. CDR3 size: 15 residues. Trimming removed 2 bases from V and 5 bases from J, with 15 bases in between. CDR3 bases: TGTGCCAGCAGCTTAATGGGACACTCTACGGAGACCCAGTACTTC. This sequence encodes CASSLMGHSTETQYF.

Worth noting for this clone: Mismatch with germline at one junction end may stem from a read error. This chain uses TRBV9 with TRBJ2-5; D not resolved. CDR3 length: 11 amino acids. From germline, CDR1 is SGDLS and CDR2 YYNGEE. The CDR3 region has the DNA TGTGCCAGCAGCGTCGGAGAGGCCCAGTACTTC. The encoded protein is CASSVGEAQYF.

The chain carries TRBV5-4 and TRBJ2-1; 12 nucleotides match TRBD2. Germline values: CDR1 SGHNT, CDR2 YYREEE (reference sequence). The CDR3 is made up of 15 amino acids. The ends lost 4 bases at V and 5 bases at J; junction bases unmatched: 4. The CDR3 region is CASSPGTSGHNEQFF. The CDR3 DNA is TGTGCCAGCAGCCCCGGGACTAGCGGGCACAATGAGCAGTTCTTC.

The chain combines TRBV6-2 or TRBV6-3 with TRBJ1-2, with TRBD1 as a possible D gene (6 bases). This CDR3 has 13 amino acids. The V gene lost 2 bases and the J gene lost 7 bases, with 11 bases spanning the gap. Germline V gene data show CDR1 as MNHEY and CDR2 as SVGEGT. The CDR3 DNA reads TGTGCCAGCAGTTACAAACAGGGTGGTGGCTACACCTTC. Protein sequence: CASSYKQGGGYTF.

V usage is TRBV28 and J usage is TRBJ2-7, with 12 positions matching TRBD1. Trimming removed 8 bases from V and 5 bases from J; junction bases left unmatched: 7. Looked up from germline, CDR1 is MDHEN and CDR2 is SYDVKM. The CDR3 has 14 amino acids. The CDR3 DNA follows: TGTGCCAGCCGTAAGGGACAGGGGGCCAACGAGCAGTACTTC. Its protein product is CASRKGQGANEQYF. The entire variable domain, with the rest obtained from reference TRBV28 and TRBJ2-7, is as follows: DVKVTQSSRYLVKRTGEKVFLECVQDMDHENMFWYRQDPGLGLRLIYFSYDVKMKEKGDIPEGYSVSREKKERFSLILESASTNQTSMYLCASRKGQGANEQYFGPGTRLTVT.

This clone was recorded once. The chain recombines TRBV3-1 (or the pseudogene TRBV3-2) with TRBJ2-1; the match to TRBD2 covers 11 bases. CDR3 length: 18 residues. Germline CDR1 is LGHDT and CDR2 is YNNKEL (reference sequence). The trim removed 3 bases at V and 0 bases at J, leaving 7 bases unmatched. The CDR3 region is CASSHRLAGGISYNEQFF. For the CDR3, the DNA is TGTGCCAGCAGCCATCGGCTAGCGGGAGGCATCTCCTACAATGAGCAGTTCTTC.

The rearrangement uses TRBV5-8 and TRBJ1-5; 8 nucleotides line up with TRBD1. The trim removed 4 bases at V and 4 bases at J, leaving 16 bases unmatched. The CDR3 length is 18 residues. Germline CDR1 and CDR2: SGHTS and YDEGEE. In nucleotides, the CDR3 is TGTGCCAGCAGCGCCCGCCAAAAGTGGACAGGGCAGAATCAGCCCCAGCATTTT. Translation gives CASSARQKWTGQNQPQHF.

CDR3 amino acids: CASSLAGHTGNTIYF. DNA of the CDR3: TGCGCCAGCAGCTTGGCCGGACATACTGGAAACACCATATATTTT. V gene TRBV5-1 combines with J gene TRBJ1-3; D might be TRBD1 (5 bases). Germline V gene sequence: CDR1 SGHRS, CDR2 YFSETQ. The CDR3 has 15 amino acids. The V end was cut by 0 bases, the J end by 2 bases, with 9 bases between.

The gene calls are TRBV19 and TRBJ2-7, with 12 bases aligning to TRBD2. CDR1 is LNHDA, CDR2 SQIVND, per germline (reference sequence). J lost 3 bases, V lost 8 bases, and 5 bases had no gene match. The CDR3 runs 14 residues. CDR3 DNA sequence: TGTGCCAGTGGTCTAGCGGGAGGGAACTACGAGCAGTACTTC. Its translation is CASGLAGGNYEQYF.

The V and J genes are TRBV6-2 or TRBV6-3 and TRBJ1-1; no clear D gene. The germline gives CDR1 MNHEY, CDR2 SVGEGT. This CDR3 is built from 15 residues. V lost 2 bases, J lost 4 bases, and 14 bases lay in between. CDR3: CASSYDEWRSTEAFF. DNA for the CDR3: TGTGCCAGCAGTTACGATGAGTGGAGGAGCACTGAAGCTTTCTTT.

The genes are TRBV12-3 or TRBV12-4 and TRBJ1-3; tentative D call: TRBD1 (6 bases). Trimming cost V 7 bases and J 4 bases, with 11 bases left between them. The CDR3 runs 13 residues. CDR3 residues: CASTRGGGNTIYF. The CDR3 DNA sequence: TGTGCCAGCACCCGTGGGGGCGGAAACACCATATATTTT.

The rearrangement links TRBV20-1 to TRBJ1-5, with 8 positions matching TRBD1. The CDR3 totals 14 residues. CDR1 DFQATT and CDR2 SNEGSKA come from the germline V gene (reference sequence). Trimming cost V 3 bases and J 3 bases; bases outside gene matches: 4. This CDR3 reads CSASRQGINQPQHF. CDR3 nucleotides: TGCAGTGCTAGTCGACAGGGGATCAATCAGCCCCAGCATTTT.

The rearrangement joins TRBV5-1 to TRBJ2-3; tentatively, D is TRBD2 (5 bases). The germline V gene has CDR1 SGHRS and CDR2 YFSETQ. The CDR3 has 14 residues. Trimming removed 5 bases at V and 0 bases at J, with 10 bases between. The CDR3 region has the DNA TGCGCCAGCAGGAGCGGTCCTAGCACAGATACGCAGTATTTT. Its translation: CASRSGPSTDTQYF. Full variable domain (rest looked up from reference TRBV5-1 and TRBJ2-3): KAGVTQTPRYLIKTRGQQVTLSCSPISGHRSVSWYQQTPGQGLQFLFEYFSETQRNKGNFPGRFSGRQFSNSRSEMNVSTLELGDSALYLCASRSGPSTDTQYFGPGTRLTVL.

As DNA, the CDR3 is TGTGCCATCAGGACAGGGGGGACAACTAATGAAAAACTGTTTTTT. It codes for CAIRTGGTTNEKLFF. V usage is TRBV10-3 and J usage is TRBJ1-4; 9 bases align to TRBD1. Germline CDR1 is ENHRY and CDR2 is SYGVKD. The CDR3 extends over 15 amino acids. V lost 6 bases to trimming and J lost 0 bases; unmatched junction nucleotides: 2.

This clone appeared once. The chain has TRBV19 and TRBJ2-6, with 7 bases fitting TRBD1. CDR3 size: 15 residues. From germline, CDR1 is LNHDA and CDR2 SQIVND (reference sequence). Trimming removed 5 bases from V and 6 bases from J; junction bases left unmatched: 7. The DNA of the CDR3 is TGTGCCAGTAGTTGGGACAGCTCCGAGGCCAACGTCCTGACTTTC. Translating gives CASSWDSSEANVLTF.

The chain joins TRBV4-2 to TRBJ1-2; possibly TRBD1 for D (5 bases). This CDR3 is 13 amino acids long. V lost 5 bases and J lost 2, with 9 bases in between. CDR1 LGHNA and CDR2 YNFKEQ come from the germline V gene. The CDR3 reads CASSYDSNYGYTF. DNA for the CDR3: TGTGCCAGCAGCTATGACAGCAACTATGGCTACACCTTC.

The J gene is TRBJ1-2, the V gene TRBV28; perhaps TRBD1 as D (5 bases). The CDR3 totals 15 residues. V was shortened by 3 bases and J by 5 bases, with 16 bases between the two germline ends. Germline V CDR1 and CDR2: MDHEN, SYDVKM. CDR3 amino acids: CASSFNLGGTYGYTF. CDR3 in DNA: TGTGCCAGCAGTTTTAATCTGGGTGGGACTTATGGCTACACCTTC.

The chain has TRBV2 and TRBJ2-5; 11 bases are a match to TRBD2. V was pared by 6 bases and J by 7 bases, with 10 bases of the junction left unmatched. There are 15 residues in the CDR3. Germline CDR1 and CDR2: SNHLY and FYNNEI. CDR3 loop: CASSISGGAEGTQYF. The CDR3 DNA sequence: TGTGCCAGCAGCATTAGCGGGGGGGCCGAGGGGACCCAGTACTTC.

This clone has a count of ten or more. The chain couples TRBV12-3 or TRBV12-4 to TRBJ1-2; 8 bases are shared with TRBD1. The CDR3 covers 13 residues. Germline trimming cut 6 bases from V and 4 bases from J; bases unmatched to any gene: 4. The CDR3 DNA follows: TGTGCCAGCAGCCTACAGGGGGGCTATGGCTACACCTTC. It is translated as CASSLQGGYGYTF.

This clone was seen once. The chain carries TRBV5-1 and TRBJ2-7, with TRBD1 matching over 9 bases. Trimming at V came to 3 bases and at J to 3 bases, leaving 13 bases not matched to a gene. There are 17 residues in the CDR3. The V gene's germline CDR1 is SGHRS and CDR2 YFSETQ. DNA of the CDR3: TGCGCCAGCAGCTCTGTAGGGGGTGGACAGGGGATCTACGAGCAGTACTTC. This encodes CASSSVGGGQGIYEQYF.

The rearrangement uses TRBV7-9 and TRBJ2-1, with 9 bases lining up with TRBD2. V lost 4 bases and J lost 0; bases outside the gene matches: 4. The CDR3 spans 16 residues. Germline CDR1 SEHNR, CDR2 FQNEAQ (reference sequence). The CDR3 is CASSSVAGVSYNEQFF. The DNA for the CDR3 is TGTGCCAGCAGCTCAGTAGCGGGAGTCTCCTACAATGAGCAGTTCTTC.

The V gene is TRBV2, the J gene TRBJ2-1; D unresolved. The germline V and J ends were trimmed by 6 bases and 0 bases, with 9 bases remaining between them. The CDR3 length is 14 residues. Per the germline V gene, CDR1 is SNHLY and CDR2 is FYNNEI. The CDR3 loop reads CASRVLVSYNEQFF. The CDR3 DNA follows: TGTGCCAGCAGGGTATTAGTCTCCTACAATGAGCAGTTCTTC.

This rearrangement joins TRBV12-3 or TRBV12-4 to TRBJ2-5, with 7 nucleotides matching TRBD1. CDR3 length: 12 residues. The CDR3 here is CASGQSQETQYF. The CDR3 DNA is TGTGCTTCGGGACAGAGTCAAGAGACCCAGTACTTC.

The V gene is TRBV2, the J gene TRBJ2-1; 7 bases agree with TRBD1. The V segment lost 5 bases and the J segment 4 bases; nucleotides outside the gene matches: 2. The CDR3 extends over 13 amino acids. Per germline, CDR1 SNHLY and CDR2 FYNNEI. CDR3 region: CASSRGQYNEQFF. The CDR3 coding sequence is TGTGCCAGCAGTAGGGGGCAATACAATGAGCAGTTCTTC.

CDR3 loop: CASSPTDRGWANEQFF. CDR3 in DNA: TGTGCCAGTAGTCCCACGGACAGGGGATGGGCTAATGAGCAGTTCTTC. V is TRBV19 and J is TRBJ2-1; 9 bases are shared with TRBD1. V lost 5 bases, J lost 7 bases, and 12 bases stayed unmatched. CDR3 length equals 16 residues. CDR1 and CDR2 (germline): LNHDA, SQIVND (reference sequence).

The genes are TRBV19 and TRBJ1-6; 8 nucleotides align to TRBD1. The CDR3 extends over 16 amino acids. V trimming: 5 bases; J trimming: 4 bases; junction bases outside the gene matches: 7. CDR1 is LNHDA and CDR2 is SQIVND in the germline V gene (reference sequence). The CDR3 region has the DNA TGTGCCAGTAGTCCCTCCCGACAGGGGTATAATTCACCCCTCCACTTT. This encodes CASSPSRQGYNSPLHF.